This T cell receptor (beta chain) was captured in a study of T cell clusters in autoimmune cytopenias. The wider study: The median distinct TRB clonotype count was roughly 2,400 per sample, from a median approximately 53,000 reads. Study results and caveats: No experiment has yet validated the function of the T cell clusters defined in silico.

This clonotype is labeled medium-sized based on frequency. What it binds is not known. Each sample's input was around 270 ng genomic DNA, 35,000 to 40,000 genome equivalents. One tube held mixed TRB-A and TRB-B primer pools for touch-down PCR. TCRdb reprocessed the multiplex PCR reads; each CDR3 protein has one entry and no DNA is given. Across 710 or so distinct CDR3 sequences, the top ten clones capture around 30% of the sample. Germline V gene data show CDR1 as MRHNA and CDR2 as SNTAGT. This CDR3 is 17 amino acids long. This sample was shared with a second study, whose subject was T cell repertoires in aging, cancer and after chemotherapy.

Specimen: peripheral blood. The chain couples TRBV6-4 to TRBJ1-2; TCRdb's D call, TRBD1, is unchecked because there is no DNA. The source of this sequence is a human donor with an autoimmune cytopenia or autoimmune hepatitis (not recorded which). The CDR3 sequence: CASRPLGQGVSNYGYTF.